The subject of this entry is one T cell receptor (beta chain). What this receptor recognizes is not known. No clone much larger than this one lies a single base away; base qualities are absent. The collaborating institutions used their own protocols to collect whole blood in K2EDTA tubes. Collaborator samples were shipped for TCRbeta analysis as frozen whole blood, isolated PBMCs, or DNA extracted from either sample type. The record originates from a study of blood T cell repertoires in COVID-19 (dated by TCRdb to 2020 to 2021). A note on the overall study: Collaborator samples came from the United States, Italy and Spain and covered acute and convalescent phases of COVID-19. The repertoires were made available in a free public database intended to serve as a resource for research on the immune response to SARS-CoV-2. The material from the prospective study consisted of cDNA or gDNA derived from T cells, B-cell-depleted T cells, or PBMCs. Sample metadata almost always included a de-identified subject ID, COVID-19 status, age in years and sex. Samples were obtained from the ongoing ImmuneRACE study (first 160 participants) and from some 1,200 subjects provided by 6 global collaborators. HLA class I and class II types, where available, came from metadata supplied by the sample provider rather than from assay-based typing. Deeply sampled blood TCRbeta repertoires from subjects exposed to, actively infected with, or recovered from COVID-19 were included in the dataset.

Results the study describes overall, beyond this receptor: How much clinical and demographic metadata was included differed by source and by participant, and the metadata was provided uncurated.

V sheds 4 bases and J sheds 8 bases, leaving 12 bases between their ends. The CDR3 goes from the cysteine to the phenylalanine over 12 residues. The kept DNA is CDR3 alone, 36 bases in frame from the first base. CDR1 and CDR2, per the germline V gene, are SGHDT and YYEEEE. TCRbeta CDR3 regions were amplified from genomic DNA using the immunoSEQ Assay, a bias-controlled multiplex PCR. The published analysis was carried out like this. The number of nucleated cells in each sample was estimated from the amplification of reference gene primers within the assay. To quantify the absolute abundance of each unique TCRbeta CDR3 rearrangement, sequence reads were collapsed and filtered. For each sample, productive Simpson clonality was calculated as the square root of Simpson's diversity index across productive rearrangements. The table comes from immuneACCESS by way of TCRdb, which keeps in-frame sequences with V and J called. Part of the clones is missing from these tables; in studies checked, under half for an unresolved V gene and the rest for unknown reasons. The DNA gave D and trimming, while V, J and clone size come from that table. Across this sample there are 75,000 to 100,000 clones, with over 80% seen only once. In total, the top ten clones hold 9.5% to 12% of the sample.

The sequence was collected from a human donor in a cohort sampled during active COVID-19. The chain couples TRBV5-6 to TRBJ1-2; TRBD1 might be the D gene, on 6 matching bases. Sequenced: peripheral blood. The DNA sequence reads TGTGCCAGCAGCCCAACAGGGTTGGGCTACACCTTC. Translated, it reads CASSPTGLGYTF. The full variable domain, completed from the reference TRBV5-6 and TRBJ1-2 proteins outside the CDR3, reads DAGVTQSPTHLIKTRGQQVTLRCSPKSGHDTVSWYQQALGQGPQFIFQYYEEEERQRGNFPDRFSGHQFPNYSSELNVNALLLGDSALYLCASSPTGLGYTFGSGTRLTVV.